The 17 T cell receptor beta chains presented below share a single source sample, sequenced in a study of T cell repertoires in cytomegalovirus infection. One entry per CDR3 protein results from TCRdb running MiXCR on the reads. The sample contains approximately 590,000 distinct CDR3 sequences, 40% of which appear only once. Their target antigens are unknown. This specimen was cultured PBMCs, taken from culture after CMV antigen stimulation. Receptors were obtained from a human donor in good health (CMV status not recorded). Some clones in this sample may be carry-over from other donors' samples.

This clonotype occurred once. This rearrangement joins TRBV9 to TRBJ2-2; maybe TRBD1 (7 bases). This CDR3 has 21 amino acids. Germline V gives CDR1 SGDLS, CDR2 YYNGEE. The ends were cut back, 0 bases at V and 5 bases at J, with 29 bases in the middle. CDR3 in DNA: TGTGCCAGCAGCGTAGGGAAGACAGGGAGTTTCGCGGGGCCATGGACCGGGGAGCTGTTTTTT. It is translated as CASSVGKTGSFAGPWTGELFF.

This chain connects TRBV7-6 to TRBJ1-5, with D possibly matching TRBD1 (5 bases). Germline values: CDR1 SGHVS, CDR2 FNYEAQ. The CDR3 length is 15 residues. V was pared by 1 base and J by 11 bases, with 18 bases between. DNA of the CDR3: TGTGCCAGCAGCTTAGGGTTGGGACCCCTCGCGGCCCAGCATTTT. This sequence encodes CASSLGLGPLAAQHF.

The J gene is TRBJ2-1, the V gene TRBV24-1, with 7 bases identical to TRBD2. The CDR3 is made up of 14 amino acids. J was trimmed by 10 bases and V by 2 bases; bases with no gene match: 7. Germline V lookup: CDR1 KGHDR, CDR2 SFDVKD. The CDR3 coding sequence is TGTGCCACCAGTGATTCCTGGACTAGGGCCGAGCAGTTCTTC. It yields the protein CATSDSWTRAEQFF.

This clonotype was seen a handful of times. The chain has TRBV7-9 and TRBJ2-2, with 12 bases fitting TRBD1. V was clipped by 5 bases and J by 0 bases; unmatched bases: 4. The CDR3 runs to 17 residues. Germline CDR1 and CDR2: SEHNR and FQNEAQ (reference sequence). CDR3 DNA sequence: TGTGCCAGCAGCCCCGGGACAGGGGGCGCGAACACCGGGGAGCTGTTTTTT. Translated: CASSPGTGGANTGELFF.

The chain is built from TRBV28 and TRBJ2-4; D possibly matches TRBD1 or TRBD2 (5 bases each). The V end was cut by 3 bases, the J end by 9 bases, with 15 bases between. CDR1 is MDHEN and CDR2 is SYDVKM in the germline V gene. The CDR3 consists of 14 residues. CDR3 coding DNA: TGTGCCAGCAGTTTGAGGGACCGGGGAAGCATTCAGTACTTC. Its translation: CASSLRDRGSIQYF.

This clonotype occurred a few times. The chain carries TRBV7-2 and TRBJ2-1, with 12 bases fitting TRBD2. V was pared by 5 bases and J by 14 bases, with 10 bases of the junction left unmatched. This CDR3 is 14 amino acids long. The germline V gene encodes CDR1 SGHTA and CDR2 FQGNSA. The CDR3 loop is CASSAQTSGSPKFF. In nucleotides, the CDR3 is TGTGCCAGCAGCGCCCAGACTAGCGGGAGCCCAAAGTTCTTC.

This chain uses TRBV7-2 with TRBJ2-2; maybe TRBD1 (6 bases). Germline V gives CDR1 SGHTA, CDR2 FQGNSA. Trimming stripped 1 base from V and 0 bases from J, with 9 bases between. The CDR3 has 16 residues. CDR3 DNA sequence: TGTGCCAGCAGCTTAGTATGGACAGCGAACACCGGGGAGCTGTTTTTT. Its protein product is CASSLVWTANTGELFF.

The CDR3 spells CASSERGREQYF. Written as DNA, the CDR3 is TGTGCCAGCAGTGAAAGGGGCAGGGAGCAGTACTTC. The chain joins TRBV2 to TRBJ2-7, with TRBD1 as a possible D gene (5 bases). The CDR3 spans 12 residues. Trimming left V 2 bases short and J 7 bases short, with 9 bases between. Looked up from germline, CDR1 is SNHLY and CDR2 is FYNNEI.

The chain links TRBV2 to TRBJ1-2; D gene uncertain. The CDR3 loop spans 15 amino acids. Trimming took 4 bases from V and 2 from J, leaving 14 bases between them. CDR1 SNHLY and CDR2 FYNNEI come from the germline V gene. The CDR3 protein is CASSVGTLSNYGYTF. CDR3 DNA: TGTGCCAGCAGTGTGGGAACACTGAGCAACTATGGCTACACCTTC.

The V call is TRBV7-8, the J call TRBJ2-1; 7 positions agree with TRBD2. CDR3 length: 17 amino acids. Looked up from germline, CDR1 is SGHVS and CDR2 is FQNEAQ. J gave up 2 bases and V 5 bases, and 12 bases lay outside the gene matches. The CDR3 nucleotides read TGTGCCAGCAGCCCTACCCTGACTAGCCCGGCCTACAATGAGCAGTTCTTC. It codes for CASSPTLTSPAYNEQFF.

The rearrangement joins TRBV12-3 or TRBV12-4 to TRBJ1-1; no definite D call. Trimming shortened V by 3 bases and J by 3 bases, and 11 bases separated the two germline ends. This CDR3 contains 14 residues. CDR3 nucleotide sequence: TGTGCCAGCAGTTTTCAGCTCCTGGACACTGAAGCTTTCTTT. The encoded protein is CASSFQLLDTEAFF.

V and J are TRBV4-1 and TRBJ2-1, with D unclear. CDR1 and CDR2 (germline): MGHRA, YSYEKL. This CDR3 region has 15 residues. The V end lost 0 bases, the J end lost 9 bases, and 15 bases lay between the germline ends. The CDR3 bases are TGCGCCAGCAGCCAAGACCCCGGGTTGGTTGTTGAGCAGTTCTTC. This codes for CASSQDPGLVVEQFF.

This clonotype was detected many times. The J gene is TRBJ2-7, the V gene TRBV7-9, with D maybe TRBD1 (5 bases). V was clipped by 8 bases and J by 6 bases, with 11 bases between them. Germline CDR1 and CDR2: SEHNR and FQNEAQ (reference sequence). CDR3 length: 11 amino acids. CDR3 in amino acids: CASGPGFEQYF. CDR3 in DNA: TGTGCCAGCGGACCAGGGTTCGAGCAGTACTTC.

This clonotype was found a few times. This sequence joins TRBV5-1 and TRBJ1-1; possibly TRBD1 for D (6 bases). This CDR3 contains 12 residues. Trimming cost V 0 bases and J 10 bases, with 10 bases left between them. Germline-derived CDR1 and CDR2 are SGHRS and YFSETQ. The DNA of the CDR3 is TGCGCCAGCAGCTTGGAGGGGGGAGGAGCTTTCTTT. Its translation: CASSLEGGGAFF. The full variable domain, in which reference TRBV5-1 and TRBJ1-1 provide the parts outside the CDR3, is KAGVTQTPRYLIKTRGQQVTLSCSPISGHRSVSWYQQTPGQGLQFLFEYFSETQRNKGNFPGRFSGRQFSNSRSEMNVSTLELGDSALYLCASSLEGGGAFFGQGTRLTVV.

This clonotype was recorded a few times. The chain is built from TRBV5-1 and TRBJ2-4; D possibly corresponds to TRBD1 (6 bases). The germline V gene encodes CDR1 SGHRS and CDR2 YFSETQ. V lost 4 bases, J lost 0 bases, and 11 bases lay in between. CDR3 length equals 15 residues. The CDR3 protein is CASSPTGLAKNIQYF. CDR3 coding DNA: TGCGCCAGCAGCCCGACAGGTCTAGCCAAAAACATTCAGTACTTC.

The chain carries TRBV4-1 and TRBJ2-1; 7 bases match TRBD1. V shed 4 bases, J shed 4 bases, and the junction held 10 bases outside the gene matches. CDR1 and CDR2 from the germline V gene are MGHRA and YSYEKL. CDR3 length equals 16 residues. The CDR3 nucleotides are TGCGCCAGCAGCCTCGTCGGACAGGACGTATACAATGAGCAGTTCTTC. This translates into CASSLVGQDVYNEQFF.

The chain carries TRBV19 and TRBJ1-1; 9 nucleotides agree with TRBD1. The CDR3 has 12 amino acids. J was trimmed by 10 bases and V by 4 bases; bases with no gene match: 4. Germline V gene data show CDR1 as LNHDA and CDR2 as SQIVND (reference sequence). Written as DNA, the CDR3 is TGTGCCAGTAGTACCCCGGACAGGGGAGCTTTCTTT. The encoded protein is CASSTPDRGAFF.